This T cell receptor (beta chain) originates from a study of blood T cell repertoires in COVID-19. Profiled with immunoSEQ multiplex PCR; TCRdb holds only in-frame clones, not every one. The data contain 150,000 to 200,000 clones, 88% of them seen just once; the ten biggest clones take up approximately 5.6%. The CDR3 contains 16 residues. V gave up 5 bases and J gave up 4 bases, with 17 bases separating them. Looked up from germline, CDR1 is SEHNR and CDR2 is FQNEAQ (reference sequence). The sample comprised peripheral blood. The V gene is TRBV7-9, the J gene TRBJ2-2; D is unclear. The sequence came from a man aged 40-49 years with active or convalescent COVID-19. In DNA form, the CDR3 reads TGTGCCAGCAGCCCCGCTGAGGTGAGGAGCACCGGGGAGCTGTTTTTT. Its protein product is CASSPAEVRSTGELFF.